What follows describes a single T cell receptor beta chain. In its sample, this clonotype was seen many times. Its antigen target is currently unknown. No much larger clone exists at a distance of one base, and base qualities are not known. This sample stems from a study of T cells after yellow fever vaccination (dated by TCRdb to between 2018 and 2021). In terms of the full investigation: The SMART-Seq v4 Ultra Low Input RNA kit was used to prepare libraries from fractions with low cell numbers. Two healthy male donors, one aged 18 to 30 and one aged 30 to 40 years, were included in the cohort. To track T-cell clones before and after primary and booster YFV17D yellow fever vaccination, bulk TCR alpha and beta repertoires were sequenced longitudinally. Blood was collected at multiple timepoints before and after primary and secondary immunization, and bulk PBMC replicates and cell subsets were isolated. General conclusions and limits of the study: Because the study included only a couple of donors, the extent to which the findings can be generalized is limited. A small fraction of clonotypes showed up in both the CD4 and CD8 compartments, probably as a result of convergent recombination. Computational filtering was required because FACS-sorted repertoires could contain abundant contaminating clonotypes from the bulk population. Compared with the primary T-cell response, the secondary T-cell response was weaker but faster, peaking on day 5 rather than day 15. Most clones expanded after primary vaccination (around 96% of CD4 and approximately 86% of CD8) were re-detected after the booster, suggesting that broad memory maintenance occurred.

In the paper's terms, the treatment or condition label means: live attenuated yellow fever vaccine strain. A standard Ficoll-Paque protocol was used to isolate PBMCs from peripheral blood. Dynabeads CD4 and CD8 positive selection kits were used to isolate CD4 and CD8 T-cell fractions. TriZol was used to extract RNA from bulk PBMCs, from CD4 and CD8 fractions, and from dextramer-positive and dextramer-negative fractions. The germline V and J ends show losses of 2 bases and 2 bases respectively, and no gene match explains 6 bases of the junction. The germline V gene (reference sequence) yields LNHDA for CDR1 and SQIVND for CDR2. Including cysteine and phenylalanine, the CDR3 has 15 amino acids. The only DNA kept is the CDR3, 45 bases in frame from the first base. TCR cDNA was synthesized by 5'RACE template switching, which introduced a universal primer site and unique molecular identifiers. Priming of cDNA synthesis was performed from both the TCR alpha and TCR beta constant segments. Library amplification used two PCR steps, and the second PCR step added sample barcodes and sequencing adapters. Sequencing of libraries was done on Illumina HiSeq 2500 (2x100 bp) or NovaSeq (2x150 bp). Processing in the source paper ran as follows. MIGEC handled demultiplexing of reads and collapsing into UMI consensus sequences, while MiXCR performed V(D)J alignment. Vaccine-responding clonotypes were defined with edgeR using replicate PBMC samples, requiring FDR below 0.01 and a log2 fold change above 5 up to day 15. Each bulk clonotype received a CD4 or CD8 identity based on whether the sequenced CD4 or CD8 repertoire contained that clonotype at higher abundance. Through fastp at Q25 and MiXCR, TCRdb rebuilt clones from the public reads, retaining in-frame beta chains. Each entry merges the rows of one CDR3 protein and shows their most common DNA and genes. The V and J calls shown here were made by TCRdb, not taken from the authors' results. Counted in this sample were tens of thousands of distinct CDR3 sequences; 7.4% of them appeared once. The ten largest make up 35% to 45% of the sample.

This clonotype was sampled from a man aged 30 to 39 who received the YFV17D yellow fever vaccine. The sample consisted of CD8+ T cells sorted from PBMCs, taken 15 days after the yellow fever booster vaccination. Recombination joined TRBV19 with TRBJ2-7, and 7 junction bases match TRBD2. The CDR3 region reads CASSISAGSAYEQYF. The sequenced DNA: TGTGCCAGTAGTATATCAGCGGGATCGGCCTACGAGCAGTACTTC.